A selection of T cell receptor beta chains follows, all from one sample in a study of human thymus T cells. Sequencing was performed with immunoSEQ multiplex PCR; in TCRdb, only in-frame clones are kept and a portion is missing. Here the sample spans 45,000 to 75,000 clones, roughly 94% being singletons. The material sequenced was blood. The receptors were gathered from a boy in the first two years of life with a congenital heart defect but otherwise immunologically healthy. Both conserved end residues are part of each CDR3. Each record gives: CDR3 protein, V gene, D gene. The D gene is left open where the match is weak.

CASSPLPGIYNEQFF TRBV4-2 .
CASSPGPVYGYTF TRBV7-3 .
CASSERDRETQYF TRBV6-1 TRBD1
CASEQGPGNTIYF TRBV19 TRBD1
CASSQVQGSGANVLTF TRBV4-2 TRBD1
CASSFQETQYF TRBV11-2 .
CASRLRDTVNYGYTF TRBV5-1 .
CASSLDQNTEAFF TRBV7-6 .
CASSLDKGNYGYTF TRBV7-9 .
CAWSFPVLVEGYTF TRBV30 .
CASSLGQYGYTF TRBV11-2 .
CASSRTVEKTGELFF TRBV6-5 .
CASSQDWGGNYGYTF TRBV4-1 .
CARSPPSRLAGGNEQFF TRBV5-3 TRBD2
CASRPGTGGSYEQYF TRBV10-2 TRBD1
CASSSRETGRNTDTQYF TRBV13 .
CASSDRDQPQHF TRBV6-1 .
CASSTGQLANTGELFF TRBV6-6 .
CASSPRPDTQYF TRBV18 .
CASSKPASGEFQAKNIQYF TRBV21-1 .
CASSQGRPNYGYTF TRBV5-4 .
CASLDNRRINQPQHF TRBV6-1 .
CAISESRAIGTPYSNQPQHF TRBV10-3 .
CASSFYLRDRGRPGELFF TRBV11-1 TRBD1
CASTLLLAGVSGETQYF TRBV7-9 TRBD2
CASSSDRQQTQYF TRBV7-7 .
CASSLEGASSYEQYF TRBV5-1 TRBD1
CASSPGGTATYEQYF TRBV5-5 .
CASSLGLKYEQYF TRBV27 .
CSVEADEAFF TRBV29-1 .
CASSLRARGTDTQYF TRBV27 .
CASSSSGRRETQYF TRBV5-4 TRBD2
CASSDVRSSFWEQYF TRBV7-9 .
CASRTGDSIAGELFF TRBV2 TRBD1
CASSLGRGAEAFF TRBV5-1 .
CASSLAGGLNTEAFF TRBV7-9 .
CASRPASGGTYNEQFF TRBV14 TRBD2
CASSPKGGRGSYNEQFF TRBV4-1 .
CASSIGTSGGLEQYF TRBV5-4 TRBD2
CASSRRDRGTKSQETQYF TRBV7-9 TRBD1
CASSPWVPGLKGSEAFF TRBV5-1 .
CASSELGGLWYNEQFF TRBV25-1 .
CSVGTSFDTGELFF TRBV29-1 TRBD2
CASSIRIGQGAGELFF TRBV19 TRBD1
CASSKDRATGELFF TRBV21-1 .
CATSGVAGNYNEQFF TRBV15 TRBD2
CASSSRGVMNTEAFF TRBV7-2 .
CATSRQGIFEKLFF TRBV15 .
CASSGTGSSYNEQFF TRBV9 .
CASSDREGILLGNTIYF TRBV7-8 TRBD1
CASSLGDSYNEQFF TRBV5-1 .
CASSPLSGSYEQYF TRBV27 TRBD2
CASSLGTSGGYETQYF TRBV7-2 TRBD2
CASSLAPTFLGETQYF TRBV5-1 .
CASSLALDRPNYGYTF TRBV5-4 .
CASSIYAEAFF TRBV19 .
CASRQEASGNTIYF TRBV2 .